This T cell receptor beta chain was identified during a study of blood T cells in healthy people across ages. The use of a sample-barcoded 5' primer and a J-beta primer mix characterized a second PCR of about 7 to 12 cycles. The authors tagged each cDNA molecule using a template-switch adaptor with 12 random nucleotides. From the 5' RACE reads, TCRdb called clonotypes with MiXCR, one entry per CDR3 protein. The data show about 780,000 distinct CDR3 sequences, roughly 60% seen once. The V gene's germline CDR1 is MNHEY and CDR2 SVGEGT. With 6 bases clipped from V and 1 base from J, the junction kept 8 bases outside the gene matches. The CDR3 spans 18 residues. Healthy individuals of Caucasian origin from Russia, aged 6 to 90, served as donors. Staff drew 9 to 10 milliliters of peripheral blood from each donor.

Sequencing used blood. The chain has TRBV6-2 or TRBV6-3 and TRBJ2-1, with TRBD2 matching 14 bases. The sequence was obtained from a man aged 25 to 40 in good health. This CDR3 is CASRGLAGGYGSYNEQFF. The CDR3 DNA reads as TGTGCCAGCAGAGGACTAGCGGGGGGATATGGGTCCTACAATGAGCAGTTCTTC.